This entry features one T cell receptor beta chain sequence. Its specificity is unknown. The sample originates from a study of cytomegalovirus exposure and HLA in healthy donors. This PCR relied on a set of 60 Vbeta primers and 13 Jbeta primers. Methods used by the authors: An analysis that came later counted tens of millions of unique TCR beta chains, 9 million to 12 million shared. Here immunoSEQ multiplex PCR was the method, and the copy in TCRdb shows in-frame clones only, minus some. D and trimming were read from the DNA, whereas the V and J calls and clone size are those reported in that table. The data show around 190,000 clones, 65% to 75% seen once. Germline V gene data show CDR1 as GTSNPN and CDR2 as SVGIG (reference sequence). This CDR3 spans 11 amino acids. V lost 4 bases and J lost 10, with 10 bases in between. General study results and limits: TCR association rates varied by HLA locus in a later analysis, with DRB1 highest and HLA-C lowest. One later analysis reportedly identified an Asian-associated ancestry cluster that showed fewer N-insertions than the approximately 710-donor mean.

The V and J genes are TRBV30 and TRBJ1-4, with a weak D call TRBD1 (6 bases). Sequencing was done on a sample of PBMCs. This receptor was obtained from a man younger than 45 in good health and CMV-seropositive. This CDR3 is CAWTSGVKLFF. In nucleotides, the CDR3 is TGTGCCTGGACCTCAGGGGTAAAACTGTTTTTT.